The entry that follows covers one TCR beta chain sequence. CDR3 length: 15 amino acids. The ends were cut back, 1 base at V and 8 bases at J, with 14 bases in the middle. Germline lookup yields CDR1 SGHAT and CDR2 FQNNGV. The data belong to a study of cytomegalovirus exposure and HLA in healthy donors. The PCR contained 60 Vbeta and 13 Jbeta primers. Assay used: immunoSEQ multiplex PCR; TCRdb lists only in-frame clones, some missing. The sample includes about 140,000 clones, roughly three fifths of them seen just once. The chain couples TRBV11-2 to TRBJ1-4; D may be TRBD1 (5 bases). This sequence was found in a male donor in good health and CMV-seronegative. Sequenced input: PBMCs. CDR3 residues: CASSLGGERGEKLFF. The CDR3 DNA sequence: TGTGCCAGCAGCTTAGGGGGAGAGCGGGGCGAAAAACTGTTTTTT.